This TCR beta chain was retrieved from a study of neoadjuvant anti-PD-1 for oral cavity cancer. Whole-study results and caveats: Higher pretreatment Treg/Th17 ratios tracked higher pretreatment blood clonality.

The repertoire was sequenced with immunoSEQ multiplex PCR; TCRdb's copy has only in-frame clones and lacks some. The sample gives around 17,000 clones, approximately 67% of which show up once; about 2.7% is in the top ten. Comments on this clone: Antigen unknown.

In germline, CDR1 is MNHNS, CDR2 SASEGT. V lost 4 bases to trimming and J lost 0 bases, with 16 bases between them. This CDR3 is 17 amino acids long. V is TRBV6-1 and J is TRBJ1-3; tentative D call: TRBD1 (5 bases). The TCR originated in a person between 35 and 79 years old with oral cavity squamous cell carcinoma. Source: PBMCs, taken before nivolumab (anti-PD-1) treatment. The CDR3 coding sequence is TGTGCCAGCAGTGGAAGAGGGGCTAAGGCCTCTGGAAACACCATATATTTT. Its protein product is CASSGRGAKASGNTIYF.